This entry features one TCR beta chain sequence. Original analysis: Nucleated cell counts were estimated from reference gene primer amplification. Repertoires were generated with immunoSEQ multiplex PCR, while TCRdb's copy carries only in-frame clones and drops some. That table is the source of V, J and clone size, and D and trimming were worked out from the DNA. The table includes about 150,000 clones, 80% to 90% detected once. Germline lookup yields CDR1 SQVTM and CDR2 ANQGSEA. The CDR3 length is 18 residues. The V gene end was trimmed by 0 bases and the J gene end by 3 bases; junction bases not matched to a gene: 12. This entry comes from a study of blood T cell repertoires in COVID-19. Study context: Italy, Spain and the United States were the sources of the convalescent and acute COVID-19 samples. T cells, B-cell-depleted T cells, or PBMCs supplied cDNA or gDNA.

This receptor was identified in a woman in her sixties or seventies with acute or convalescent COVID-19. V and J are TRBV29-1 and TRBJ2-1; 9 nucleotides agree with TRBD1. The sample was peripheral blood. CDR3 residues: CSVEDRIGGQGYYNEQFF. The CDR3 nucleotides are TGCAGCGTTGAAGATCGGATCGGGGGACAGGGATACTACAATGAGCAGTTCTTC.